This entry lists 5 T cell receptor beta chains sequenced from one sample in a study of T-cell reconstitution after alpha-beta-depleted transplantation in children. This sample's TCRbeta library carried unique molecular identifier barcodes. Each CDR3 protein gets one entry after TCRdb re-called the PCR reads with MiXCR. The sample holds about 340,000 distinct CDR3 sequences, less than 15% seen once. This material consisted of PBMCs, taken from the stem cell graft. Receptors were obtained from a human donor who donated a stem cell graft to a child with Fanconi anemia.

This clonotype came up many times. CDR3 sequence (DNA): TGTGCCAGCATTTTTAGGGGAATCGGTGCTTCCTACAATGAGCAGTTCTTC. As protein: CASIFRGIGASYNEQFF. This sequence joins TRBV2 and TRBJ2-1; TRBD1 is a possible D gene (5 bases). V was shortened by 7 bases and J by 1 base, with 20 bases between the two germline ends. CDR1 is SNHLY and CDR2 is FYNNEI in the germline V gene. The CDR3 totals 17 residues.

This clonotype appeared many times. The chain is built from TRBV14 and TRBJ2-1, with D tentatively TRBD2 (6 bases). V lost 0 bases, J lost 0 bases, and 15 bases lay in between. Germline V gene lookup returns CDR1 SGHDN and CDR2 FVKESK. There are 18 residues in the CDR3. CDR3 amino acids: CASSQDPWRGLSYNEQFF. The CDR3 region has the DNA TGTGCCAGCAGCCAAGATCCTTGGAGGGGACTCTCCTACAATGAGCAGTTCTTC.

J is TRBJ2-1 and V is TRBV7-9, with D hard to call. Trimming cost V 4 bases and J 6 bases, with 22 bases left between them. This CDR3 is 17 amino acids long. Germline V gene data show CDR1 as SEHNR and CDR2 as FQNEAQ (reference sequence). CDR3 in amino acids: CASSSLMSVGLGNEQFF. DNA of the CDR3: TGTGCCAGCAGCTCCCTTATGTCGGTTGGGCTGGGCAATGAGCAGTTCTTC.

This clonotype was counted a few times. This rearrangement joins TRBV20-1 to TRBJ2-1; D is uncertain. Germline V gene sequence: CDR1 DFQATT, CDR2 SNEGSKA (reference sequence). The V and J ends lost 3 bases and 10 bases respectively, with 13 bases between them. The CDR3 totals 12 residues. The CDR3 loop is CSARASEREQFF. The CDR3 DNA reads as TGCAGTGCTAGGGCCTCCGAGAGGGAGCAGTTCTTC.

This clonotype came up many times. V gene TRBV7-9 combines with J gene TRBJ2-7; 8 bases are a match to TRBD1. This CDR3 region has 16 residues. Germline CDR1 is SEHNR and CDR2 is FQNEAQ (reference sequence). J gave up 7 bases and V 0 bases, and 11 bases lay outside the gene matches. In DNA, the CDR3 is TGTGCCAGCAGCTTAGCCGAAACCAGGGGGCAATGGGAGCAGTACTTC. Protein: CASSLAETRGQWEQYF. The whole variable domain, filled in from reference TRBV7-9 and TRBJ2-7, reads DTGVSQNPRHKITKRGQNVTFRCDPISEHNRLYWYRQTLGQGPEFLTYFQNEAQLEKSRLLSDRFSAERPKGSFSTLEIQRTEQGDSAMYLCASSLAETRGQWEQYFGPGTRLTVT.